This TCR beta chain comes out of a study of Graves' ophthalmopathy and Graves' hyperthyroidism. Study-wide results and limits: The model flagged ophthalmopathy progression at more than 60% sensitivity and 72.22% specificity.

Ten or more counts support this clonotype. Its antigen is not identified. Amplified TCR beta CDR3 regions were obtained using RNA transcripts as template. RT-PCR was first run with HTBI primers, then multiplex PCR in a second round. One entry per CDR3 protein, called by TCRdb with MiXCR from the multiplex PCR reads. The sample shows hundreds of thousands of distinct CDR3 sequences, roughly 21% of them seen only once. V was trimmed by 7 bases and J by 5 bases, leaving 17 bases between them. The CDR3 is made up of 14 amino acids. Germline V gene sequence: CDR1 MNHEY, CDR2 SVGAGI. Uncontrolled infections, pregnancy, lactation or other autoimmune diseases led to patient exclusion.

The chain is built from TRBV6-5 and TRBJ1-1, with unresolved D. Sequencing was performed on peripheral blood. This sequence originates from a woman in her forties or fifties with Graves' ophthalmopathy. The CDR3 DNA reads TGTGCCAGCATCCTAATCCCTGGCGCAACTGAAGCTTTCTTT. Amino acids: CASILIPGATEAFF.